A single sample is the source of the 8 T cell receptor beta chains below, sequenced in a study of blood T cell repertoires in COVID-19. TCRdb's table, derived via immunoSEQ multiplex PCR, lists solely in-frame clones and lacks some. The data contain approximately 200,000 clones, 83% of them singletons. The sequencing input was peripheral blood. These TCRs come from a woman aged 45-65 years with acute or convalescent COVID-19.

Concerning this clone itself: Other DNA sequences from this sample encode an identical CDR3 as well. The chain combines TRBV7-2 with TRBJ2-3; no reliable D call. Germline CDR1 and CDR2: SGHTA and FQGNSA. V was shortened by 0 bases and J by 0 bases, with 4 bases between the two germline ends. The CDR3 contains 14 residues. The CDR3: CASSLATSTDTQYF. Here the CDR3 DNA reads TGTGCCAGCAGCTTAGCCACTAGCACAGATACGCAGTATTTT.

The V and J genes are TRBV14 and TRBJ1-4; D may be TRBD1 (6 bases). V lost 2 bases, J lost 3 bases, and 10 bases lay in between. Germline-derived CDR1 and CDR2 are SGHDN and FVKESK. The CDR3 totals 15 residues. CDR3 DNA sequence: TGTGCCAGCAGCCAACTACAGGGATCTAATGAAAAACTGTTTTTT. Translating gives CASSQLQGSNEKLFF.

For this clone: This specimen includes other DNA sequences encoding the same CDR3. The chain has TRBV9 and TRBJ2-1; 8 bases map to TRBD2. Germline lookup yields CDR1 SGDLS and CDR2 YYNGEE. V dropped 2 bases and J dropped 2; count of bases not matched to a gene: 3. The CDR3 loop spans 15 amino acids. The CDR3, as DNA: TGTGCCAGCAGCGTGGGGACTAGTACCTACAATGAGCAGTTCTTC. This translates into CASSVGTSTYNEQFF.

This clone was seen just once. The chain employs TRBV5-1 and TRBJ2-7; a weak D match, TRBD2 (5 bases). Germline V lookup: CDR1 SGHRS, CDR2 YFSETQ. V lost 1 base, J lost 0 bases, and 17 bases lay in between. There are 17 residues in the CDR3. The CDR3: CASSLIWEFHSSYEQYF. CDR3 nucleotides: TGCGCCAGCAGCTTGATTTGGGAGTTCCACTCCTCCTACGAGCAGTACTTC.

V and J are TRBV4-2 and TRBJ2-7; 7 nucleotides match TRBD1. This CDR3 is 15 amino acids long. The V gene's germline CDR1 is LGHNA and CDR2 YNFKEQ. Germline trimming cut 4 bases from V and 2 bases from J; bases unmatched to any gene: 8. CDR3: CASSRPGTATYEQYF. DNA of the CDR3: TGTGCCAGCAGCCGCCCCGGGACAGCCACCTACGAGCAGTACTTC.

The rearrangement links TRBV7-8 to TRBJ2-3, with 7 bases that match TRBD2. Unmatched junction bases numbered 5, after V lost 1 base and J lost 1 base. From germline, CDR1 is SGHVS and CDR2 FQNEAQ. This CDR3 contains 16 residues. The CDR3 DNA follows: TGTGCCAGCAGCTTAGAGGGCGGGAGAGGCACAGATACGCAGTATTTT. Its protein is CASSLEGGRGTDTQYF.

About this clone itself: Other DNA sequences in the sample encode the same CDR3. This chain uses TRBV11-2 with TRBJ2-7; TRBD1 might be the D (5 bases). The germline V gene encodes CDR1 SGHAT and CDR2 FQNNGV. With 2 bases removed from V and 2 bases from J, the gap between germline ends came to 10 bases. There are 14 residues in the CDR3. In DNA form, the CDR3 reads TGTGCCAGCAGCTTAAAGGCAGGGCCCTACGAGCAGTACTTC. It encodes CASSLKAGPYEQYF.

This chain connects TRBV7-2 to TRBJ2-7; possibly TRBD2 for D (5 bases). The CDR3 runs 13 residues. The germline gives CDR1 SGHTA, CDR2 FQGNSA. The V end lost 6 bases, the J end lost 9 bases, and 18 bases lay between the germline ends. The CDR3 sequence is CASSTTTAFAQYF. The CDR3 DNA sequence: TGTGCCAGCAGTACGACTACGGCCTTTGCGCAGTACTTC.